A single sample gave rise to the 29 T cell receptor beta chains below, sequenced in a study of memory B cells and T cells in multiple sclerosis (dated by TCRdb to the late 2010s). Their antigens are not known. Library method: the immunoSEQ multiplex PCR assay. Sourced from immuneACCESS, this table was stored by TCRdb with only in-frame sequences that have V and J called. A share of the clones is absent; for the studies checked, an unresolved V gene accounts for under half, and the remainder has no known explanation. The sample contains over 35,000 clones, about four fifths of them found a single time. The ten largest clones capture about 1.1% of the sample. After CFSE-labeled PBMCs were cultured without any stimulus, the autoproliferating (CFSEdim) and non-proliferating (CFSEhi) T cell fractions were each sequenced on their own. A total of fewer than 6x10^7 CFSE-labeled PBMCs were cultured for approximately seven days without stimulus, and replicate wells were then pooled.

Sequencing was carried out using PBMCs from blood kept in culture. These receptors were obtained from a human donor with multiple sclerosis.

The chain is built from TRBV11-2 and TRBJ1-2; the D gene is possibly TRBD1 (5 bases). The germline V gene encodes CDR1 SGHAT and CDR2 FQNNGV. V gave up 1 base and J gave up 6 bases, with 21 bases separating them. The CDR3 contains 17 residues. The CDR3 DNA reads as TGTGCCAGCAGCTTAGTTACCTGGGGGGTGATTGATGATGGCTACACCTTC. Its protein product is CASSLVTWGVIDDGYTF.

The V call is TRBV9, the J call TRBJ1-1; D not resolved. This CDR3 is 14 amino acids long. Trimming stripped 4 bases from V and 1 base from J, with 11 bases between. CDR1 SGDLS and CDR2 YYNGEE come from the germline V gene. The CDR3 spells CASSPTLTNTEAFF. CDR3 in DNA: TGTGCCAGCAGCCCTACCCTAACGAACACTGAAGCTTTCTTT.

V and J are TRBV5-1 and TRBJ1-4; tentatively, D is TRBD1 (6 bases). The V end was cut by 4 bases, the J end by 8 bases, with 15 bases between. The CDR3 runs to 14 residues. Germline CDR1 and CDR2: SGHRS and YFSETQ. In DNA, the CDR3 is TGCGCCAGCAGCCCTTTGGGGGGGCAAGAAAAACTGTTTTTT. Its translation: CASSPLGGQEKLFF.

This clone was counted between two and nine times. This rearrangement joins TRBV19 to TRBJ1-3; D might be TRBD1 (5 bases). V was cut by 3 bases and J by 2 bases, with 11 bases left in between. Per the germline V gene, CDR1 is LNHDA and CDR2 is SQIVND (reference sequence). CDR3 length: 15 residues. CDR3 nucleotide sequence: TGTGCCAGTAGTATGTCGGCGGGGCCTGGAAACACCATATATTTT. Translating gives CASSMSAGPGNTIYF.

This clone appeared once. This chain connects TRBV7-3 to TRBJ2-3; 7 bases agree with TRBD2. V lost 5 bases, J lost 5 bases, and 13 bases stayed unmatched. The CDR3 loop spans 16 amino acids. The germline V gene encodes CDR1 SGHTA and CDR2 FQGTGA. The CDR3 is CASSQSGAGPGDTQYF. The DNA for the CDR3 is TGTGCCAGCAGCCAAAGCGGGGCTGGCCCCGGAGATACGCAGTATTTT.

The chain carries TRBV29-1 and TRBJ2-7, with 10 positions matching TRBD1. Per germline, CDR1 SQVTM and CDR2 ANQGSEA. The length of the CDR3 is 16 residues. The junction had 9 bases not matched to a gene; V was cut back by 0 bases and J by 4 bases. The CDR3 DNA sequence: TGCAGCGTTGAAGATCTTGGGGACAGGGGCGCATACGAGCAGTACTTC. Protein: CSVEDLGDRGAYEQYF.

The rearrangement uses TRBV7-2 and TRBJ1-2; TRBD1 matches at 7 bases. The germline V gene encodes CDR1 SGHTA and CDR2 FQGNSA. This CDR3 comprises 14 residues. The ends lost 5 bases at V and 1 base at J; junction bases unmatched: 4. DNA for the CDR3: TGTGCCAGCAGCCCCCAGGGGGGTAACTATGGCTACACCTTC. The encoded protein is CASSPQGGNYGYTF.

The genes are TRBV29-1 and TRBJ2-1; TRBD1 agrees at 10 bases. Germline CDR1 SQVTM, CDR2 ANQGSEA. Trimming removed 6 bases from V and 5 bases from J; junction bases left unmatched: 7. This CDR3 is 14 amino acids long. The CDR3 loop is CSVDTGQGHNEQFF. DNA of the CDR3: TGCAGCGTAGACACGGGACAGGGGCACAATGAGCAGTTCTTC.

CDR3 DNA: TGTGCCAGTAGTATAGCGGCAAACTCTGGGGCCAACGTCCTGACTTTC. Translated, it gives CASSIAANSGANVLTF. The chain joins TRBV19 to TRBJ2-6, with D uncertain. V was cut by 1 base and J by 0 bases, with 7 bases left in between. This CDR3 has 16 amino acids. Per the germline V gene, CDR1 is LNHDA and CDR2 is SQIVND (reference sequence).

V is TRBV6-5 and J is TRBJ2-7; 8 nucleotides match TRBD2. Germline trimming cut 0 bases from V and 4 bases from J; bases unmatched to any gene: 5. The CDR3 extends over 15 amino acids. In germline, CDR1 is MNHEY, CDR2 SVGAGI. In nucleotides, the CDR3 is TGTGCCAGCAGTTACTCGGCGGGACTAGGATACGAGCAGTACTTC. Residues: CASSYSAGLGYEQYF.

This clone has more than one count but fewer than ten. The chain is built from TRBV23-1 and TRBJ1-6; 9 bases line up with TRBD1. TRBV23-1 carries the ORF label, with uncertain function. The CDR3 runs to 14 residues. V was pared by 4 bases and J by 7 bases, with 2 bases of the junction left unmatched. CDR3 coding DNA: TGCGCCAGCAGTCGAGGACAGGGGAATTCACCCCTCCACTTT. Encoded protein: CASSRGQGNSPLHF.

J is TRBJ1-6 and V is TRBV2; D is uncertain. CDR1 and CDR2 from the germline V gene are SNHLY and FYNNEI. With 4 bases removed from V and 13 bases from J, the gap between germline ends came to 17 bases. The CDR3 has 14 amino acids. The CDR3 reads CASSVGKAGVPLHF. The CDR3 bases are TGTGCCAGCAGTGTGGGGAAAGCCGGGGTGCCCCTCCACTTT.

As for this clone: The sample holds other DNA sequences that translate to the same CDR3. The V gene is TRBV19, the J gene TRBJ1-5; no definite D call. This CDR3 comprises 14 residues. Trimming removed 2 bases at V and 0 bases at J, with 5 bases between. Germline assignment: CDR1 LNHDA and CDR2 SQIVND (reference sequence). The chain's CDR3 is CASSILGSNQPQHF. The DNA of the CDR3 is TGTGCCAGTAGTATACTGGGTAGCAATCAGCCCCAGCATTTT.

As DNA, the CDR3 is TGTGCCAGCAGCTTCCAAAATCAGCCCCAGCATTTT. Protein product: CASSFQNQPQHF. J is TRBJ1-5 and V is TRBV7-2; no clear D. CDR3 length: 12 amino acids. Per the germline V gene, CDR1 is SGHTA and CDR2 is FQGNSA. V lost 3 bases and J 4 bases, leaving 4 bases between the germline ends.

CDR3 DNA sequence: TGTGCCAGCAGTTTATTGACGAGCTCTGGAAACACCATATATTTT. Translating it yields CASSLLTSSGNTIYF. The rearrangement joins TRBV28 to TRBJ1-3; no clear D gene. Per germline, CDR1 MDHEN and CDR2 SYDVKM. The length of the CDR3 is 15 residues. Trimming stripped 1 base from V and 0 bases from J, with 7 bases between.

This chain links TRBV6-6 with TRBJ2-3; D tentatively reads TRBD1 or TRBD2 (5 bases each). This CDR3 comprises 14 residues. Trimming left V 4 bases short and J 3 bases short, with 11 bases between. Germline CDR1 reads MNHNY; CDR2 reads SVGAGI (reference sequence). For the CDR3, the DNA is TGTGCCAGCAGTTGGGACGTCGAAACAGATACGCAGTATTTT. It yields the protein CASSWDVETDTQYF.

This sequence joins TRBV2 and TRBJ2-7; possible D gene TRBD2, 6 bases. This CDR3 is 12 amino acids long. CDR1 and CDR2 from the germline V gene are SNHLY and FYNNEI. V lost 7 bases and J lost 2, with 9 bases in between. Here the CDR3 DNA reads TGTGCCAGCACGGGGGAAACCTACGAGCAGTACTTC. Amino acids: CASTGETYEQYF.

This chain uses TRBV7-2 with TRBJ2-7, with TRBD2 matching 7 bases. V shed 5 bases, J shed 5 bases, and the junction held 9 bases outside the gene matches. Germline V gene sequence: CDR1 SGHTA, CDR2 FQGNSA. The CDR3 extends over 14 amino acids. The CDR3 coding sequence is TGTGCCAGCAGCCTGGGAGGGAGGTCCCACGAGCAGTACTTC. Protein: CASSLGGRSHEQYF.

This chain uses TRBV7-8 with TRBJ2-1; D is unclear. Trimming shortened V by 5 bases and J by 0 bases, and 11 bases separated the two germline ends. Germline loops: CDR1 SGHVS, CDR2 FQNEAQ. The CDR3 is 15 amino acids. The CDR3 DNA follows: TGTGCCAGCAGCCTATCATTTGGCTCCTACAATGAGCAGTTCTTC. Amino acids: CASSLSFGSYNEQFF. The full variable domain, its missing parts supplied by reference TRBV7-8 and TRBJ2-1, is GAGVSQSPRYKVAKRGQDVALRCDPISGHVSLFWYQQALGQGPEFLTYFQNEAQLDKSGLPSDRFFAERPEGSVSTLKIQRTQQEDSAVYLCASSLSFGSYNEQFFGPGTRLTVL.

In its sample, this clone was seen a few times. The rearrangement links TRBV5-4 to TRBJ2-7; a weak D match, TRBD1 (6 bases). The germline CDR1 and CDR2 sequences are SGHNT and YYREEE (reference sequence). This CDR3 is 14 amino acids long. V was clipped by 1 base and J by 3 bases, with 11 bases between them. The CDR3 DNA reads TGTGCCAGCAGCTTGCCAGGGGCGGGCTACGAGCAGTACTTC. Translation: CASSLPGAGYEQYF.

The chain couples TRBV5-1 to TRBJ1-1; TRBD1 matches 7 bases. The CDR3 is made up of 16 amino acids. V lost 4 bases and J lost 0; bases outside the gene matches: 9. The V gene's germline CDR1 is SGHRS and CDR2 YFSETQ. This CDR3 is CASSIRQGRMNTEAFF. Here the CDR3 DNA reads TGCGCCAGCAGCATACGACAGGGTCGCATGAACACTGAAGCTTTCTTT.

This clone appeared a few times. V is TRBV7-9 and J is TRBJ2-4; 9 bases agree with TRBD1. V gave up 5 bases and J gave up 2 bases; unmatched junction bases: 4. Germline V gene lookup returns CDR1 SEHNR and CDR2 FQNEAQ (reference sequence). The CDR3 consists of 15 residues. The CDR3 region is CASSATGGSKNIQYF. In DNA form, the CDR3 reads TGTGCCAGCAGCGCGACAGGGGGGTCCAAAAACATTCAGTACTTC. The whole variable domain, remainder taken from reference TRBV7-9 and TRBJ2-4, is DTGVSQNPRHKITKRGQNVTFRCDPISEHNRLYWYRQTLGQGPEFLTYFQNEAQLEKSRLLSDRFSAERPKGSFSTLEIQRTEQGDSAMYLCASSATGGSKNIQYFGAGTRLSVL.

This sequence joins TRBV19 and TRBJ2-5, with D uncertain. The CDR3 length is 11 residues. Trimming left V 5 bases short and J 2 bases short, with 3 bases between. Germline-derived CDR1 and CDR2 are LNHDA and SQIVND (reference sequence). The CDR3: CASSQQETQYF. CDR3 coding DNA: TGTGCCAGTAGTCAACAAGAGACCCAGTACTTC.

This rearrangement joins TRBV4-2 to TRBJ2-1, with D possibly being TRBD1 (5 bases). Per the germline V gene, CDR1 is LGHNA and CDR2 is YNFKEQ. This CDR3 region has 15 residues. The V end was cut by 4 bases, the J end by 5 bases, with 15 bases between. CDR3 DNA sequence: TGTGCCAGCAGCCCTTCGAGAGACAGTCACAATGAGCAGTTCTTC. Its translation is CASSPSRDSHNEQFF.

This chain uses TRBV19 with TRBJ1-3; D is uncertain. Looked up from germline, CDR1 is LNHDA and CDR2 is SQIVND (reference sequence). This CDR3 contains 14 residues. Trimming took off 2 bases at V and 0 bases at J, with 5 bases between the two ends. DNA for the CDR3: TGTGCCAGTAGTATAATCCTCTCTGGAAACACCATATATTTT. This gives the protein CASSIILSGNTIYF.

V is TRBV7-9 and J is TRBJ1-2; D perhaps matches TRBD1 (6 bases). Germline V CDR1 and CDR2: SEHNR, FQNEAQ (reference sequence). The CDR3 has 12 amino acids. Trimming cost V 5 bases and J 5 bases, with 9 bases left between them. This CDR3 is CASSRGQYGYTF. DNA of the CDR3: TGTGCCAGCAGCCGAGGACAGTATGGCTACACCTTC. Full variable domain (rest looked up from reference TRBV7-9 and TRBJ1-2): DTGVSQNPRHKITKRGQNVTFRCDPISEHNRLYWYRQTLGQGPEFLTYFQNEAQLEKSRLLSDRFSAERPKGSFSTLEIQRTEQGDSAMYLCASSRGQYGYTFGSGTRLTVV.

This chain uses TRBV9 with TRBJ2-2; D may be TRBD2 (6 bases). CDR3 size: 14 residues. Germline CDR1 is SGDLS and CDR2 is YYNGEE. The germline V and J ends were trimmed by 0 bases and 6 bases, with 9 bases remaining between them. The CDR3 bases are TGTGCCAGCAGCGTAGGGGGGGTCTCCGGGGAGCTGTTTTTT. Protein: CASSVGGVSGELFF.

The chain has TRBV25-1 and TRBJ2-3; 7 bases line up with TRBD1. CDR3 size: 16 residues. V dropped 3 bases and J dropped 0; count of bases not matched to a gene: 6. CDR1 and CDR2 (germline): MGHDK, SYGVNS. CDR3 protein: CASSDPRGTSTDTQYF. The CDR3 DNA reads TGTGCCAGCAGTGACCCCAGGGGGACCAGCACAGATACGCAGTATTTT.

The CDR3 sequence: CASATSSYGYTF. For the CDR3, the DNA is TGTGCCAGCGCGACGAGTTCCTATGGCTACACCTTC. This chain connects TRBV5-6 to TRBJ1-2; D not resolved. V gave up 7 bases and J gave up 4 bases, with 11 bases separating them. This CDR3 has 12 residues. Looked up from germline, CDR1 is SGHDT and CDR2 is YYEEEE.